The 26 T cell receptor beta chains reported below all come from one sample, sequenced in a study of cytomegalovirus exposure and HLA in healthy donors. The study ran its PCR with 60 Vbeta and 13 Jbeta primers. TCRdb keeps only in-frame clones here, not all; method: immunoSEQ multiplex PCR. Of 200,000 to 250,000 clones listed, roughly four fifths were seen once; the top ten hold around 8.3%. Sequencing was performed on PBMCs. These receptors all come from a woman aged 60 to 75 in good health and CMV-seropositive.

V usage is TRBV5-1 and J usage is TRBJ2-7, with D possibly being TRBD1 (6 bases). The CDR3 runs 15 residues. The V gene lost 2 bases and the J gene lost 0 bases, with 12 bases spanning the gap. Germline V gene sequence: CDR1 SGHRS, CDR2 YFSETQ. CDR3 sequence reads: CASSFRGTSSYEQYF. Written as DNA, the CDR3 is TGCGCCAGCAGCTTCAGGGGAACCAGCTCCTACGAGCAGTACTTC.

V usage is TRBV4-1 and J usage is TRBJ1-5, with TRBD1 as a possible D gene (5 bases). Looked up from germline, CDR1 is MGHRA and CDR2 is YSYEKL. The V end lost 6 bases, the J end lost 6 bases, and 15 bases lay between the germline ends. CDR3 length: 14 residues. The CDR3 region is CASRDTLKGQPQHF. The CDR3 DNA reads as TGCGCCAGCAGGGACACCCTAAAAGGTCAGCCCCAGCATTTT.

This clone turned up a few times. V gene TRBV28 combines with J gene TRBJ1-3; 9 bases line up with TRBD1. With 7 bases clipped from V and 8 bases from J, the junction kept 9 bases outside the gene matches. The CDR3 loop spans 14 amino acids. Germline V gene sequence: CDR1 MDHEN, CDR2 SYDVKM. The CDR3 nucleotides read TGTGCCAGCACCACCACAGGGGGCGCAGACACCATATATTTT. Its protein product is CASTTTGGADTIYF.

This clone was counted between two and nine times. The V call is TRBV2, the J call TRBJ1-2; D gene unclear. Trimming removed 3 bases at V and 4 bases at J, with 6 bases between. The length of the CDR3 is 12 residues. CDR1 and CDR2 from the germline V gene are SNHLY and FYNNEI. The CDR3 protein is CASSDQAYGYTF. CDR3 bases: TGTGCCAGCAGTGATCAAGCCTATGGCTACACCTTC.

This sequence joins TRBV19 and TRBJ2-3; 7 positions match TRBD1. CDR3 length equals 14 residues. J was trimmed by 8 bases and V by 3 bases; bases with no gene match: 8. The germline gives CDR1 LNHDA, CDR2 SQIVND (reference sequence). The CDR3: CASSISGGRGTQYF. The CDR3 region has the DNA TGTGCCAGTAGTATCTCAGGGGGACGCGGTACGCAGTATTTT.

The chain has TRBV19 and TRBJ2-1, with D uncertain. V gave up 5 bases and J gave up 10 bases, with 18 bases separating them. This CDR3 has 14 amino acids. Germline V gene lookup returns CDR1 LNHDA and CDR2 SQIVND (reference sequence). CDR3 residues: CASSRSAFEVEQFF. The CDR3 DNA sequence: TGTGCCAGTAGTCGGAGCGCCTTCGAGGTCGAGCAGTTCTTC. Filled out from reference TRBV19 and TRBJ2-1, the complete variable domain reads DGGITQSPKYLFRKEGQNVTLSCEQNLNHDAMYWYRQDPGQGLRLIYYSQIVNDFQKGDIAEGYSVSREKKESFPLTVTSAQKNPTAFYLCASSRSAFEVEQFFGPGTRLTVL.

The rearrangement uses TRBV18 and TRBJ2-5; D remains ambiguous. The germline V gene encodes CDR1 KGHSH and CDR2 LQKENI. Trimming left V 6 bases short and J 11 bases short, with 25 bases between. There are 15 residues in the CDR3. CDR3 bases: TGTGCCAGCTCGTCCCGTACCAGTGCGAGAGAGGAGCAGTACTTC. It codes for CASSSRTSAREEQYF.

This chain joins TRBV15 and TRBJ1-4, with 8 bases matching TRBD1. This CDR3 is 15 amino acids long. Germline lookup yields CDR1 LNHNV and CDR2 YYDKDF (reference sequence). V shed 8 bases and J 5 bases; nucleotides not matched to a gene: 10. The DNA of the CDR3 is TGTGCCACCGGGGACAGGTCGAGTTCGAATGAAAAACTGTTTTTT. This sequence encodes CATGDRSSSNEKLFF.

This chain uses TRBV2 with TRBJ1-4; maybe TRBD1 (5 bases). From germline, CDR1 is SNHLY and CDR2 FYNNEI. V lost 7 bases and J 8 bases, leaving 11 bases between the germline ends. The CDR3 loop spans 12 amino acids. CDR3 nucleotide sequence: TGTGCCAGCACAGTGGGGGGGGAAAAACTGTTTTTT. It specifies CASTVGGEKLFF.

The gene calls are TRBV5-1 and TRBJ2-1, with 13 bases that match TRBD2. The germline V gene has CDR1 SGHRS and CDR2 YFSETQ. The CDR3 is made up of 17 amino acids. V shed 3 bases and J 8 bases; nucleotides not matched to a gene: 11. In DNA form, the CDR3 reads TGCGCCAGCAGCTGGGGGACCGGGACTAGCGGGACCCATGAGCAGTTCTTC. Encoded protein: CASSWGTGTSGTHEQFF.

The rearrangement links TRBV27 to TRBJ1-1; weak D call: TRBD1 (6 bases). Looked up from germline, CDR1 is MNHEY and CDR2 is SMNVEV (reference sequence). V was pared by 9 bases and J by 4 bases, with 24 bases between. The CDR3 loop spans 16 amino acids. CDR3 sequence: CARVRRGRGGGTEAFF. The CDR3 region has the DNA TGTGCCAGAGTCCGGCGGGGGAGGGGGGGTGGCACTGAAGCTTTCTTT.

V gene TRBV14 combines with J gene TRBJ1-1; D unclear. The CDR3 is 11 amino acids. Trimming removed 2 bases from V and 6 bases from J, with 4 bases in between. Germline loops: CDR1 SGHDN, CDR2 FVKESK. The CDR3 DNA follows: TGTGCCAGCAGCCAACGAGCTGAAGCTTTCTTT. It translates to CASSQRAEAFF. Based on the CDR3 plus reference TRBV14 and TRBJ1-1, the full variable domain is EAGVTQFPSHSVIEKGQTVTLRCDPISGHDNLYWYRRVMGKEIKFLLHFVKESKQDESGMPNNRFLAERTGGTYSTLKVQPAELEDSGVYFCASSQRAEAFFGQGTRLTVV.

This chain joins TRBV23-1 and TRBJ2-7; 7 positions agree with TRBD1. TRBV23-1 is given ORF status, its function remaining uncertain. CDR3 size: 16 residues. With V trimmed by 3 bases and J by 6 bases, 14 bases remained unmatched. This CDR3 reads CASSQYNMDRPGEQYF. CDR3 nucleotides: TGCGCCAGCAGTCAGTATAATATGGACAGGCCTGGCGAGCAGTACTTC.

The gene calls are TRBV2 and TRBJ1-2, with unresolved D. Germline V CDR1 and CDR2: SNHLY, FYNNEI. This CDR3 has 13 amino acids. V lost 6 bases, J lost 8 bases, and 16 bases lay in between. CDR3 sequence: CASSQTGDSGYTF. CDR3 DNA sequence: TGTGCCAGCAGCCAAACCGGGGATAGCGGCTACACCTTC.

This clone was picked up a small number of times. V gene TRBV5-6 combines with J gene TRBJ2-7; 8 nucleotides match TRBD1. The CDR3 is 12 amino acids. The V and J ends lost 5 bases and 6 bases, in that order; junction bases with no gene match: 4. Germline lookup yields CDR1 SGHDT and CDR2 YYEEEE. The CDR3 is CASRFGQGEQYF. CDR3 DNA sequence: TGTGCCAGCAGATTCGGACAGGGCGAGCAGTACTTC.

The chain uses TRBV5-1 and TRBJ2-3; 10 bases align to TRBD2. Germline lookup yields CDR1 SGHRS and CDR2 YFSETQ. The CDR3 runs 18 residues. Trimming removed 3 bases from V and 0 bases from J; junction bases left unmatched: 10. CDR3 amino acids: CASSWGLASYTSTDTQYF. In DNA form, the CDR3 reads TGCGCCAGCAGCTGGGGACTAGCGTCATATACTAGCACAGATACGCAGTATTTT.

This clone came up once. The J gene is TRBJ1-1, the V gene TRBV6-1; 7 bases match TRBD1. This CDR3 region has 15 residues. The germline V gene encodes CDR1 MNHNS and CDR2 SASEGT. V was pared by 0 bases and J by 6 bases, with 7 bases of the junction left unmatched. CDR3 in amino acids: CASSEASTGTPEAFF. CDR3 nucleotides: TGTGCCAGCAGTGAAGCCTCGACAGGGACCCCTGAAGCTTTCTTT.

CDR3 bases: TGCGCCAGCAGCGCGAGCGAGTTCTATGGCTACACCTTC. Translated, it gives CASSASEFYGYTF. The rearrangement joins TRBV4-1 to TRBJ1-2; D ambiguous. This CDR3 is 13 amino acids long. Germline CDR1 reads MGHRA; CDR2 reads YSYEKL. V lost 5 bases and J 4 bases, leaving 11 bases between the germline ends.

The rearrangement links TRBV29-1 to TRBJ2-6, with 7 bases fitting TRBD2. The CDR3 is 14 residues long. V shed 4 bases, J shed 1 base, and the junction held 1 base outside the gene matches. Germline CDR1 is SQVTM and CDR2 is ANQGSEA. In DNA, the CDR3 is TGCAGCGTTGGGGGAGGGTCTGGGGCCAACGTCCTGACTTTC. Protein product: CSVGGGSGANVLTF. The whole variable domain, filled in from reference TRBV29-1 and TRBJ2-6, reads SAVISQKPSRDICQRGTSLTIQCQVDSQVTMMFWYRQQPGQSLTLIATANQGSEATYESGFVIDKFPISRPNLTFSTLTVSNMSPEDSSIYLCSVGGGSGANVLTFGAGSRLTVL.

This sequence joins TRBV18 and TRBJ2-7, with TRBD2 matching 14 bases. The V segment lost 3 bases and the J segment 9 bases; nucleotides outside the gene matches: 10. The CDR3 loop spans 16 amino acids. Germline V gene lookup returns CDR1 KGHSH and CDR2 LQKENI. In DNA form, the CDR3 reads TGTGCCAGCTCACCCGCGGGACTAGCGGGAGTTTTCGGGCAGTACTTC. Protein product: CASSPAGLAGVFGQYF.

The V gene is TRBV6-5, the J gene TRBJ1-4; D perhaps matches TRBD1 (5 bases). Trimming shortened V by 4 bases and J by 10 bases, and 10 bases separated the two germline ends. The CDR3 loop spans 12 amino acids. Germline CDR1 MNHEY, CDR2 SVGAGI. The CDR3: CASSFRGGKLFF. CDR3 in DNA: TGTGCCAGCAGTTTTAGGGGCGGAAAACTGTTTTTT.

This chain joins TRBV18 and TRBJ2-5; D might be TRBD2 (6 bases). This CDR3 has 15 amino acids. V was shortened by 1 base and J by 2 bases, with 11 bases between the two germline ends. Germline V lookup: CDR1 KGHSH, CDR2 LQKENI. The CDR3 reads CASSPLRLEQETQYF. CDR3 DNA: TGTGCCAGCTCACCACTTCGACTAGAACAAGAGACCCAGTACTTC.

This chain connects TRBV2 to TRBJ2-2, with TRBD2 as a possible D gene (7 bases). Trimming shortened V by 3 bases and J by 4 bases, and 12 bases separated the two germline ends. Looked up from germline, CDR1 is SNHLY and CDR2 is FYNNEI. The CDR3 is made up of 15 amino acids. CDR3 DNA sequence: TGTGCCAGCAGTGAGGGGGGGCTGGGCACCGGGGAGCTGTTTTTT. It translates to CASSEGGLGTGELFF.

V gene TRBV5-3 combines with J gene TRBJ2-1, with 13 positions matching TRBD2. TRBV5-3 carries the ORF label, with uncertain function. The CDR3 totals 19 residues. Trimming at V came to 3 bases and at J to 6 bases, leaving 15 bases not matched to a gene. CDR3 sequence reads: CARSCGTSGTQMQTNEQFF. In nucleotides, the CDR3 is TGTGCCAGAAGCTGCGGGACTAGCGGGACCCAGATGCAAACCAATGAGCAGTTCTTC.

This clone has a handful of counts. The V call is TRBV4-2, the J call TRBJ2-7; 9 nucleotides align to TRBD2. CDR3 length: 16 residues. The ends lost 3 bases at V and 3 bases at J; junction bases unmatched: 9. Germline CDR1 reads LGHNA; CDR2 reads YNFKEQ. CDR3 sequence reads: CASSQALAGDVYEQYF. The CDR3 bases are TGTGCCAGCAGCCAGGCATTAGCGGGGGATGTCTACGAGCAGTACTTC.

This rearrangement joins TRBV28 to TRBJ1-5; TRBD1 agrees at 7 bases. CDR3 size: 15 residues. CDR1 is MDHEN and CDR2 is SYDVKM in the germline V gene. After removal of 5 bases from V and 0 bases from J, the junction contained 4 bases not matched to a gene. The CDR3 spells CASSQGQVSNQPQHF. In DNA, the CDR3 is TGTGCCAGCAGTCAAGGACAGGTTAGCAATCAGCCCCAGCATTTT.